Presented here are 27 T cell receptor beta chains from one specimen sequenced in a study of CD8+ T cells in alopecia areata. Researchers took lesional scalp punch biopsies and peripheral blood from people who were alopecia areata patients. Extraction and reverse transcription of RNA yielded cDNA as the sequencing template. Libraries were prepared by immunoSEQ multiplex PCR; TCRdb keeps only in-frame clonotypes and omits some of them. The sample has about 12,000 clones, more than 50% seen once. Sequences were obtained from skin. Source of these receptors: a human donor with alopecia areata.

This clone counts as medium-sized. This chain links TRBV5-6 with TRBJ2-7; D uncertain. Between the trimmed V and J ends, which lost 0 bases and 7 bases, there was a span of 5 bases. Germline CDR1 and CDR2: SGHDT and YYEEEE. The CDR3 runs 11 residues. CDR3 residues: CASSLAEEQYF. For the CDR3, the DNA is TGTGCCAGCAGCTTGGCGGAAGAGCAGTACTTC.

Here the CDR3 reads CASSPLAGGPFRDTQYF. CDR3 coding DNA: TGTGCCAGCAGCCCCTTAGCGGGGGGCCCTTTCCGGGATACGCAGTATTTT. The chain employs TRBV7-9 and TRBJ2-3; TRBD2 aligns across 10 bases. The CDR3 covers 17 residues. Germline V gene lookup returns CDR1 SEHNR and CDR2 FQNEAQ (reference sequence). J lost 6 bases, V lost 5 bases, and 14 bases had no gene match.

V is TRBV14 and J is TRBJ2-1; the D is unclear. The V end was cut by 4 bases, the J end by 16 bases, with 17 bases between. CDR3 length equals 12 residues. The germline V gene has CDR1 SGHDN and CDR2 FVKESK. Here the CDR3 DNA reads TGTGCCAGCAGCCTCGGAATGGGTTTGCAATTCTTC. Amino acid sequence: CASSLGMGLQFF. The entire variable domain, with the rest obtained from reference TRBV14 and TRBJ2-1, is as follows: EAGVTQFPSHSVIEKGQTVTLRCDPISGHDNLYWYRRVMGKEIKFLLHFVKESKQDESGMPNNRFLAERTGGTYSTLKVQPAELEDSGVYFCASSLGMGLQFFGPGTRLTVL.

This clone was detected once. The chain uses TRBV10-2 and TRBJ1-1, with 8 bases matching TRBD1. This CDR3 region has 12 residues. J gave up 5 bases and V 7 bases, and 3 bases lay outside the gene matches. The V gene's germline CDR1 is WSHSY and CDR2 SAAADI. CDR3 loop: CASTRTGTEAFF. CDR3 DNA: TGCGCCAGCACTAGGACAGGGACTGAAGCTTTCTTT.

The chain uses TRBV7-2 and TRBJ2-1, with 8 nucleotides matching TRBD2. Germline trimming cut 1 base from V and 4 bases from J; bases unmatched to any gene: 3. This CDR3 is built from 15 residues. Germline V gene lookup returns CDR1 SGHTA and CDR2 FQGNSA. CDR3 nucleotides: TGTGCCAGCAGCTTAGGGGCGGGGGGTTACAATGAGCAGTTCTTC. Translation gives CASSLGAGGYNEQFF.

V and J are TRBV14 and TRBJ2-3; D call uncertain. CDR1 SGHDN and CDR2 FVKESK come from the germline V gene. The CDR3 has 15 amino acids. Trimming shortened V by 4 bases and J by 4 bases, and 15 bases separated the two germline ends. CDR3 sequence reads: CASSLMAASADTQYF. DNA for the CDR3: TGTGCCAGCAGCCTAATGGCGGCCAGCGCAGATACGCAGTATTTT.

The V and J genes are TRBV9 and TRBJ2-1; D is perhaps TRBD2 (5 bases). The V gene lost 7 bases and the J gene lost 15 bases, with 14 bases spanning the gap. The CDR3 consists of 10 residues. CDR1 and CDR2 (germline): SGDLS, YYNGEE. The CDR3 DNA follows: TGTGCCAGCGGCGGGCCCCACCTGTTCTTC. Translated, it gives CASGGPHLFF.

V gene TRBV7-3 combines with J gene TRBJ2-1, with a possible D match to TRBD2 (5 bases). Trimming cost V 7 bases and J 11 bases, with 15 bases left between them. Per germline, CDR1 SGHTA and CDR2 FQGTGA. CDR3 size: 12 residues. The CDR3 loop is CASTSGWRQQFF. In DNA form, the CDR3 reads TGTGCCAGCACCTCGGGGTGGCGGCAGCAGTTCTTC.

V and J are TRBV7-2 and TRBJ2-2, with D unclear. The germline V and J ends were trimmed by 2 bases and 5 bases, with 12 bases remaining between them. This CDR3 is 15 amino acids long. Germline loops: CDR1 SGHTA, CDR2 FQGNSA. The CDR3: CASSLRDPRTGELFF. In DNA, the CDR3 is TGTGCCAGCAGCTTAAGGGATCCCCGAACCGGGGAGCTGTTTTTT.

This chain connects TRBV11-2 to TRBJ2-5; D ambiguous. The V and J ends lost 7 bases and 2 bases respectively, with 11 bases between them. The CDR3 is made up of 13 amino acids. Germline V CDR1 and CDR2: SGHAT, FQNNGV. In DNA, the CDR3 is TGTGCCAGCACAGTCAGATATCAAGAGACCCAGTACTTC. This sequence encodes CASTVRYQETQYF.

The V and J genes are TRBV7-2 and TRBJ2-1, with D possibly TRBD2 on 5 matching bases. Deletions cut 4 bases from V and 2 bases from J, with 12 bases between. The germline V gene encodes CDR1 SGHTA and CDR2 FQGNSA. CDR3 length: 15 amino acids. CDR3 amino acids: CASSSTFGTYNEQFF. CDR3 bases: TGTGCCAGCAGCTCGACCTTCGGGACCTACAATGAGCAGTTCTTC.

The rearrangement links TRBV5-4 to TRBJ2-5, with no clear D. This CDR3 is 11 amino acids long. V lost 1 base, J lost 5 bases, and 3 bases lay in between. CDR1 is SGHNT, CDR2 YYREEE, per germline (reference sequence). This CDR3 reads CASSLMETQYF. CDR3 DNA sequence: TGTGCCAGCAGCTTGATGGAGACCCAGTACTTC. Supplemented by reference TRBV5-4 and TRBJ2-5, the full variable domain reads ETGVTQSPTHLIKTRGQQVTLRCSSQSGHNTVSWYQQALGQGPQFIFQYYREEENGRGNFPPRFSGLQFPNYSSELNVNALELDDSALYLCASSLMETQYFGPGTRLLVL.

CDR3 protein: CASSLVARETQYF. CDR3 DNA sequence: TGCGCCAGCAGCTTGGTAGCGAGGGAGACCCAGTACTTC. The chain employs TRBV5-1 and TRBJ2-5; D perhaps matches TRBD2 (5 bases). The CDR3 totals 13 residues. The V and J ends lost 0 bases and 5 bases respectively, with 8 bases between them. Germline values: CDR1 SGHRS, CDR2 YFSETQ.

The V and J genes are TRBV7-2 and TRBJ1-2, with 7 bases aligning to TRBD1. This CDR3 region has 15 residues. The V gene's germline CDR1 is SGHTA and CDR2 FQGNSA. Trimming took 4 bases from V and 7 from J; bases not matched to a gene: 12. The CDR3 loop is CASSYTGDGALGYTF. For the CDR3, the DNA is TGTGCCAGCAGCTATACAGGGGATGGTGCCCTTGGCTACACCTTC.

This clone was recorded only once. The chain joins TRBV6-5 to TRBJ2-7; 10 nucleotides align to TRBD1. CDR3 length equals 15 residues. CDR1 is MNHEY and CDR2 is SVGAGI in the germline V gene. The V and J ends lost 6 bases and 2 bases, in that order; junction bases with no gene match: 7. CDR3 bases: TGTGCCAGCAGGGATCGGACAGGGGGGACCTACGAGCAGTACTTC. This translates into CASRDRTGGTYEQYF.

The rearrangement links TRBV5-4 to TRBJ2-5; 10 positions agree with TRBD2. Unmatched junction bases numbered 8, after V lost 4 bases and J lost 5 bases. Germline CDR1 SGHNT, CDR2 YYREEE (reference sequence). This CDR3 is 15 amino acids long. The DNA for the CDR3 is TGTGCCAGCAGCCCCGGGAGCGGGAGGGCCGAGACCCAGTACTTC. This gives the protein CASSPGSGRAETQYF.

The sample holds a few counts of this clone. The CDR3 spells CASSEPRAGNTIYF. CDR3 in DNA: TGTGCCAGCAGTGAGCCCAGGGCTGGAAACACCATATATTTT. The chain links TRBV2 to TRBJ1-3; possibly TRBD1 for D (5 bases). Between the trimmed V and J ends, which lost 3 bases and 2 bases, there was a span of 8 bases. CDR3 length equals 14 residues. Germline V gives CDR1 SNHLY, CDR2 FYNNEI.

As DNA, the CDR3 is TGCGCCAGCAGGGGTGGGACAGAGAACACTGAAGCTTTCTTT. Protein sequence: CASRGGTENTEAFF. The chain is built from TRBV5-1 and TRBJ1-1, with 7 bases aligning to TRBD1. In germline, CDR1 is SGHRS, CDR2 YFSETQ. This CDR3 contains 14 residues. The ends lost 5 bases at V and 1 base at J; junction bases unmatched: 5.

In nucleotides, the CDR3 is TGTGCCAGCAGTCCCGTAGCGGGTAGCTTTACGCAGTATTTT. Its translation is CASSPVAGSFTQYF. This sequence joins TRBV6-5 and TRBJ2-3, with 7 nucleotides matching TRBD2. V shed 5 bases and J 8 bases; nucleotides not matched to a gene: 10. The CDR3 loop spans 14 amino acids. Germline-derived CDR1 and CDR2 are MNHEY and SVGAGI.

The CDR3, as DNA: TGTGCCAGCAGCGTAGGACAGGGTAATGGGGATACGCAGTATTTT. Translating it yields CASSVGQGNGDTQYF. This rearrangement joins TRBV9 to TRBJ2-3; 7 bases map to TRBD1. CDR3 size: 15 residues. Trimming took 0 bases from V and 6 from J; bases not matched to a gene: 7. Per germline, CDR1 SGDLS and CDR2 YYNGEE. Full variable domain (remainder filled in from reference TRBV9 and TRBJ2-3): DSGVTQTPKHLITATGQRVTLRCSPRSGDLSVYWYQQSLDQGLQFLIQYYNGEERAKGNILERFSAQQFPDLHSELNLSSLELGDSALYFCASSVGQGNGDTQYFGPGTRLTVL.

In DNA, the CDR3 is TGTGCCACCAGCAGACCGACTAGCACGAACACCGGGGAGCTGTTTTTT. Amino acid sequence: CATSRPTSTNTGELFF. This rearrangement joins TRBV15 to TRBJ2-2, with 7 nucleotides matching TRBD2. V gave up 2 bases and J gave up 0 bases; unmatched junction bases: 3. The CDR3 consists of 16 residues. In germline, CDR1 is LNHNV, CDR2 YYDKDF (reference sequence).

The chain recombines TRBV5-6 with TRBJ2-7; 14 positions match TRBD2. The V and J ends lost 6 bases and 2 bases, in that order; junction bases with no gene match: 7. CDR3 size: 16 residues. CDR1 SGHDT and CDR2 YYEEEE come from the germline V gene. DNA for the CDR3: TGTGCCAGCATCCCCTGGGGACTAGCGGGGGCCTACGAGCAGTACTTC. Residues: CASIPWGLAGAYEQYF.

The chain recombines TRBV2 with TRBJ1-1, with TRBD1 matching over 7 bases. The ends lost 6 bases at V and 10 bases at J; junction bases unmatched: 14. The germline gives CDR1 SNHLY, CDR2 FYNNEI. The CDR3 runs to 14 residues. The CDR3 is CASSGTASWGGAFF. The CDR3 DNA is TGTGCCAGCAGCGGGACAGCCAGTTGGGGGGGAGCTTTCTTT. The full variable domain, its missing parts supplied by reference TRBV2 and TRBJ1-1, is EPEVTQTPSHQVTQMGQEVILRCVPISNHLYFYWYRQILGQKVEFLVSFYNNEISEKSEIFDDQFSVERPDGSNFTLKIRSTKLEDSAMYFCASSGTASWGGAFFGQGTRLTVV.

The chain couples TRBV7-2 to TRBJ2-5; D is perhaps TRBD1 or TRBD2 (5 bases each). Per the germline V gene, CDR1 is SGHTA and CDR2 is FQGNSA. Trimming took off 4 bases at V and 2 bases at J, with 8 bases between the two ends. The length of the CDR3 is 13 residues. The CDR3, as DNA: TGTGCCAGCAGCTGGGGGTGGCAAGAGACCCAGTACTTC. Protein sequence: CASSWGWQETQYF.

The CDR3 sequence: CASSRLAGGPYEQYF. DNA for the CDR3: TGTGCCAGCAGCCGACTAGCGGGAGGGCCATACGAGCAGTACTTC. The chain joins TRBV2 to TRBJ2-5, with 14 bases aligning to TRBD2. TRBJ2-7 explains the end of the DNA better; the J call may be wrong. CDR1 and CDR2 (germline): SNHLY, FYNNEI. This CDR3 is 15 amino acids long.

This clone came up a few times. V and J are TRBV7-9 and TRBJ2-7; 14 bases are a match to TRBD2. There are 15 residues in the CDR3. V gave up 4 bases and J gave up 4 bases; unmatched junction bases: 3. Looked up from germline, CDR1 is SEHNR and CDR2 is FQNEAQ (reference sequence). The CDR3 DNA reads as TGTGCCAGCAGCTCTGGACTAGCGGGAGGATACGAGCAGTACTTC. Residues: CASSSGLAGGYEQYF.

The chain has TRBV6-1 and TRBJ2-7; possible D gene TRBD2, 5 bases. The CDR3 spans 13 residues. The germline CDR1 and CDR2 sequences are MNHNS and SASEGT. V was cut by 4 bases and J by 4 bases, with 11 bases left in between. The CDR3 is CASSGGAEYEQYF. The CDR3 DNA reads TGTGCCAGCAGTGGCGGAGCGGAGTACGAGCAGTACTTC.